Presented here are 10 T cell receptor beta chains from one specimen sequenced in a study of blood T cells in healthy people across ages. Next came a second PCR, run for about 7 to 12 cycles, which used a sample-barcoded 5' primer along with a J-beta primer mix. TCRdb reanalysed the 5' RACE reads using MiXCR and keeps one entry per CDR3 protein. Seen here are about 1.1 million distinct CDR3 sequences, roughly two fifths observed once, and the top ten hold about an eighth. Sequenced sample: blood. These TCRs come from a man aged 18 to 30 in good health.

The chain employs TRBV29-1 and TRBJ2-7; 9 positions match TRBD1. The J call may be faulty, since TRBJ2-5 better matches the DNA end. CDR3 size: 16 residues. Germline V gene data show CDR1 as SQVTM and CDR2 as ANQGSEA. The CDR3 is CSVGGAVDRGEETQYF. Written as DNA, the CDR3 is TGCAGCGTTGGAGGAGCGGTGGACAGGGGCGAGGAGACCCAGTACTTC.

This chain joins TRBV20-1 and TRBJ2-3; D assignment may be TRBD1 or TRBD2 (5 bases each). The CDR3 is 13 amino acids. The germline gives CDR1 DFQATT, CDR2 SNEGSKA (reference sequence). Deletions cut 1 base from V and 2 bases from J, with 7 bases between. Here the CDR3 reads CSARGDPTDTQYF. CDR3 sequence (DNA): TGCAGTGCTAGAGGGGACCCCACAGATACGCAGTATTTT.

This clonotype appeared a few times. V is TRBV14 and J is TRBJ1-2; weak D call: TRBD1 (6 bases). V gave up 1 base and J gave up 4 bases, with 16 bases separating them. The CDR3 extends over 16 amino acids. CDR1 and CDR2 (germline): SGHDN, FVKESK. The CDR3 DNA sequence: TGTGCCAGCAGCCAAGGACCATCCGACAGGATCTATGGCTACACCTTC. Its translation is CASSQGPSDRIYGYTF.

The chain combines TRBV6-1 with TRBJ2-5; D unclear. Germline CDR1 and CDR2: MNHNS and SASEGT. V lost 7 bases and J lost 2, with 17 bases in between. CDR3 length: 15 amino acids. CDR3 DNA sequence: TGTGCCAGCACACCACCCAATTGGGGTCAAGAGACCCAGTACTTC. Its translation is CASTPPNWGQETQYF.

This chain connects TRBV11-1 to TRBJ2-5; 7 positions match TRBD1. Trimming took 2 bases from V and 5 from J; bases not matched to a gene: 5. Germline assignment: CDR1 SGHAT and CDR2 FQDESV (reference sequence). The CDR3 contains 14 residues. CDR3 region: CASSLTDRAETQYF. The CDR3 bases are TGTGCCAGCAGCTTAACAGACAGGGCGGAGACCCAGTACTTC.

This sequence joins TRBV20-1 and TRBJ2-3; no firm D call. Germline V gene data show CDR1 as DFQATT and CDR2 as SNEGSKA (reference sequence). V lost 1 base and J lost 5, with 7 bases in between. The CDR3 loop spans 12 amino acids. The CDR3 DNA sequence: TGCAGTGCTAGAGTGTCCAAAGATACGCAGTATTTT. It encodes CSARVSKDTQYF.

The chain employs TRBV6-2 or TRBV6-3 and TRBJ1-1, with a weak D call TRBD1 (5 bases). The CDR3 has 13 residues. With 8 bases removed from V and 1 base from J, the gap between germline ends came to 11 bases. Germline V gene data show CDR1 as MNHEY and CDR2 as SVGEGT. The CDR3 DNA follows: TGTGCCAGCTTTTTGGGGGGGAACACTGAAGCTTTCTTT. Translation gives CASFLGGNTEAFF.

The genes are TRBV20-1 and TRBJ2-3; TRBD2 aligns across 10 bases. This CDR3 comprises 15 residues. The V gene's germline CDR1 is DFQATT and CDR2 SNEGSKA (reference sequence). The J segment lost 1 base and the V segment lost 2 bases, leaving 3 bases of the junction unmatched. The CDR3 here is CSARSLAGGTDTQYF. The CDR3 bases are TGCAGTGCTAGAAGCCTAGCGGGGGGCACAGATACGCAGTATTTT.

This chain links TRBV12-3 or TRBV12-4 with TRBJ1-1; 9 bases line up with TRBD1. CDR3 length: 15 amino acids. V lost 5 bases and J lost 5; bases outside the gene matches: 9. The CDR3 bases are TGTGCCAGCAGTCCCACAGGGGGCGCGAGGACTGAAGCTTTCTTT. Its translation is CASSPTGGARTEAFF.

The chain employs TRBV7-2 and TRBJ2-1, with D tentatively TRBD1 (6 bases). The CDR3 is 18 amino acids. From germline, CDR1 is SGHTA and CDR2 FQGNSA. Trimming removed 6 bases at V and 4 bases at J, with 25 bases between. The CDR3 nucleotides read TGTGCCAGCAGACAAACCGGGGCAGGGGTTCAATCTTACAATGAGCAGTTCTTC. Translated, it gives CASRQTGAGVQSYNEQFF. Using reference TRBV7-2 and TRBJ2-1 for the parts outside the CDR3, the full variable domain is GAGVSQSPSNKVTEKGKDVELRCDPISGHTALYWYRQSLGQGLEFLIYFQGNSAPDKSGLPSDRFSAERTGGSVSTLTIQRTQQEDSAVYLCASRQTGAGVQSYNEQFFGPGTRLTVL.